This T cell receptor (beta chain) was sequenced for a study of blood T cells in healthy people across ages. Findings of the study overall: As age increased, TCR beta diversity per million T cells fell in a roughly linear fashion.

A second PCR of 7 to 11 cycles used a sample-barcoded 5' primer and a J-beta primer mix. TCRdb reprocessed the 5' RACE reads with MiXCR, giving one entry per CDR3 protein. The table has about 1.1 million distinct CDR3 sequences, around two fifths seen once. A word on this clonotype: The target antigen is unknown.

Germline V CDR1 and CDR2: DFQATT, SNEGSKA (reference sequence). The CDR3 is 16 amino acids. This clonotype originated in a man aged 18 to 29 in good health. The chain uses TRBV20-1 and TRBJ2-7; D possibly corresponds to TRBD2 (5 bases). The J call may be in error: the DNA end matches TRBJ2-5 better. The specimen sequenced was blood. The CDR3 reads CSARGGADEYRGTQYF. The DNA of the CDR3 is TGCAGTGCTAGAGGAGGAGCGGATGAGTACCGTGGGACCCAGTACTTC.